One and the same sample provided the 5 T cell receptor beta chains below, sequenced in a study of T cells in Graves' hyperthyroidism and ophthalmopathy. Researchers amplified the TCR beta CDR3 regions from RNA transcripts. The HTBI set primed first-round TCR CDR3 RT-PCR. TCRdb redid the calling of the multiplex PCR reads with MiXCR, one entry per CDR3 protein. There are approximately 430,000 distinct CDR3 sequences in the sample; roughly 15% occur only once, and roughly 13% lies in the top ten. The sequenced sample was blood. These receptors came from a man younger than 30 with Graves' ophthalmopathy.

The chain links TRBV7-6 to TRBJ2-1; D ambiguous. Trimming pared 5 bases from V and 4 bases from J, leaving 12 bases between. Germline assignment: CDR1 SGHVS and CDR2 FNYEAQ. The CDR3 consists of 14 residues. The CDR3 coding sequence is TGTGCCAGCAGCAGCGAGGACGAGTACAATGAGCAGTTCTTC. The encoded protein is CASSSEDEYNEQFF.

This clonotype was observed at least ten times. The V call is TRBV2, the J call TRBJ2-1, with TRBD2 matching over 7 bases. The V gene's germline CDR1 is SNHLY and CDR2 FYNNEI. The V and J ends lost 8 bases and 4 bases, in that order; junction bases with no gene match: 11. The CDR3 is 15 amino acids. The CDR3 nucleotides read TGTGCCAGCGCCCGCACTGGGGGGGAGTACAATGAGCAGTTCTTC. Translating it yields CASARTGGEYNEQFF.

This clonotype turned up a few times. The rearrangement joins TRBV10-2 to TRBJ2-7, with D unclear. CDR1 and CDR2 from the germline V gene are WSHSY and SAAADI. The CDR3 loop spans 13 amino acids. V was clipped by 3 bases and J by 4 bases, with 10 bases between them. CDR3 in DNA: TGCGCCAGCAGTGAACCCACTGAATACGAGCAGTACTTC. This gives the protein CASSEPTEYEQYF.

The chain couples TRBV2 to TRBJ2-7, with D perhaps given as TRBD1 or TRBD2 (5 bases each). The CDR3 is made up of 12 amino acids. V was clipped by 10 bases and J by 3 bases, with 13 bases between them. Germline lookup yields CDR1 SNHLY and CDR2 FYNNEI. The CDR3 DNA reads as TGTGCCACCCCGGGGCCCCGCTACGAGCAGTACTTC. Protein: CATPGPRYEQYF.

The chain recombines TRBV6-4 with TRBJ2-1; 8 bases are a match to TRBD2. Trimming removed 0 bases from V and 0 bases from J; junction bases left unmatched: 10. Germline CDR1 and CDR2: MRHNA and SNTAGT. CDR3 length: 19 residues. CDR3 sequence reads: CASSDSGILAGSSYNEQFF. In nucleotides, the CDR3 is TGTGCCAGCAGTGACTCGGGAATTTTAGCGGGGAGCTCCTACAATGAGCAGTTCTTC.